This T cell receptor beta chain emerged from a study of CD8+ T cells in alopecia areata. Study-wide background: Each recipient was a roughly 7-11-week-old female C3H/HeJ mouse given skin from an approximately 6-13-month-old C3H/HeJ donor with spontaneous alopecia. Study-level results: Clonality in lesional scalp, especially alopecia totalis/universalis, exceeded that of normal scalp. When scalp samples are sequenced, resident alphabeta T cells of normal skin are also captured.

Time point described: mouse skin 3 weeks after grafting. Biopsy of recipient mouse skin occurred at grafting and 3 and 6 weeks later. The CDR3 runs 13 residues. Germline CDR1 is FNHDT and CDR2 is SITEND (reference sequence). With V trimmed by 4 bases and J by 5 bases, 2 bases remained unmatched. This clone is large by share. Its target is unknown. Genes and germline are mouse. Sequencing ends 4 residues short of the CDR3 end; the germline J gene provides the rest. As the sequencing template, cDNA was produced by extracting RNA and reverse transcribing it. Using immunoSEQ multiplex PCR, the repertoire was profiled, and TCRdb retains in-frame clones only, with some absent. The sample was found to contain about 1,900 clones, and every one recurs.

This clonotype was sampled from a C3H/HeJ mouse with alopecia areata. Strain haplotype at MHC: H2-k. The V gene is TRBV19, the J gene TRBJ2-1, with 8 positions matching TRBD1. The source was skin, collected at week 3. The CDR3 is CASSAGGHAEQFF. Partial CDR3 DNA: TGTGCCAGCAGTGCAGGGGGCCATGCT.